Following are 6 T cell receptor beta chains from one sample sequenced in a study of blood T cells in healthy people across ages. Through a sample-barcoded 5' primer and a J-beta primer mix, a second PCR was run for roughly 6 to 12 cycles. TCRdb analysed the 5' RACE reads with MiXCR anew, one entry per CDR3 protein. The repertoire holds hundreds of thousands of distinct CDR3 sequences, 45% to 50% seen once, with about a third in the top ten. Sequencing was carried out using blood. These receptors all come from a woman in her fifties or sixties in good health.

Concerning this clonotype: An end of the junction differs from the germline gene, which may be a read error. The rearrangement joins TRBV9 to TRBJ2-5, with 11 nucleotides matching TRBD2. This CDR3 is 16 amino acids long. From germline, CDR1 is SGDLS and CDR2 YYNGEE. For the CDR3, the DNA is TGTGCCAGCAGCTCCCTGTTAGCGGGAGGGAAGGAGATCCAGTACTTC. Translation: CASSSLLAGGKEIQYF.

V usage is TRBV14 and J usage is TRBJ1-1; D not certain. The CDR3 spans 18 residues. V lost 2 bases, J lost 4 bases, and 23 bases lay in between. The germline V gene has CDR1 SGHDN and CDR2 FVKESK. The CDR3 is CASSQIAGIGFSGTEAFF. The CDR3 DNA reads as TGTGCCAGCAGCCAAATAGCGGGGATAGGGTTTTCTGGCACTGAAGCTTTCTTT.

The chain uses TRBV7-9 and TRBJ1-6; TRBD1 is a possible D gene (6 bases). Per germline, CDR1 SEHNR and CDR2 FQNEAQ (reference sequence). The CDR3 consists of 15 residues. Trimming took off 0 bases at V and 9 bases at J, with 12 bases between the two ends. CDR3 sequence reads: CASSLAGGRPSPLHF. The DNA of the CDR3 is TGTGCCAGCAGCTTAGCCGGGGGCCGACCTTCACCCCTCCACTTT.

V is TRBV5-8 and J is TRBJ2-3, with D possibly matching TRBD2 (6 bases). The V and J ends lost 7 bases and 3 bases respectively, with 18 bases between them. This CDR3 comprises 15 residues. Germline V lookup: CDR1 SGHTS, CDR2 YDEGEE. As DNA, the CDR3 is TGTGCCAGCTGGGGTCCGGGGAGGTCTACAGATACGCAGTATTTT. This translates into CASWGPGRSTDTQYF.

The chain combines TRBV5-1 with TRBJ2-5; a weak D match, TRBD2 (6 bases). Germline-derived CDR1 and CDR2 are SGHRS and YFSETQ. Trimming stripped 2 bases from V and 4 bases from J, with 15 bases between. CDR3 length: 15 amino acids. In DNA form, the CDR3 reads TGCGCCAGCAGCTTTAGTCTAGTGGGGGGAGAGACCCAGTACTTC. Translating it yields CASSFSLVGGETQYF.

This sequence joins TRBV6-2 or TRBV6-3 and TRBJ2-7; 7 bases fit TRBD2. The CDR3 has 15 residues. Germline CDR1 and CDR2: MNHEY and SVGEGT. The junction had 8 bases not matched to a gene; V was cut back by 5 bases and J by 1 base. This CDR3 is CASSKERGNSYEQYF. CDR3 nucleotides: TGTGCCAGCAGTAAAGAGCGGGGAAATTCCTACGAGCAGTACTTC.